The next 15 T cell receptor beta chains were all read from a single sample in a study of cytomegalovirus exposure and HLA in healthy donors. Researchers ran the PCR with 60 Vbeta and 13 Jbeta primers. Sequencing used immunoSEQ multiplex PCR; TCRdb keeps in-frame clones, though not all of them. The sample lists just over 65,000 clones, more than 80% occurring once. Material: PBMCs. These receptors originate from a human donor in good health.

This clone was detected once. V is TRBV19 and J is TRBJ2-3; 9 bases align to TRBD1. J was trimmed by 0 bases and V by 1 base; bases with no gene match: 5. The CDR3 runs 17 residues. CDR1 LNHDA and CDR2 SQIVND come from the germline V gene (reference sequence). The CDR3 loop reads CASSIGQGGLSTDTQYF. The DNA of the CDR3 is TGTGCCAGTAGTATAGGACAGGGGGGACTGAGCACAGATACGCAGTATTTT.

V and J are TRBV7-3 and TRBJ2-3, with D tentatively TRBD2 (6 bases). Trimming took 5 bases from V and 5 from J, leaving 14 bases between them. CDR3 length: 14 residues. The germline V gene has CDR1 SGHTA and CDR2 FQGTGA. Here the CDR3 reads CASSPVVGGDTQYF. For the CDR3, the DNA is TGTGCCAGCAGCCCCGTAGTGGGAGGAGATACGCAGTATTTT.

The chain is built from TRBV6-5 and TRBJ2-1; a weak D match, TRBD2 (5 bases). Germline lookup yields CDR1 MNHEY and CDR2 SVGAGI. The V end lost 10 bases, the J end lost 7 bases, and 14 bases lay between the germline ends. The length of the CDR3 is 12 residues. CDR3 DNA: TGTGCCACCGGTATCAGAGGGAATGAGCAGTTCTTC. The encoded protein is CATGIRGNEQFF.

This clone has only a few counts. V and J are TRBV10-3 and TRBJ1-3; D remains ambiguous. Trimming took off 2 bases at V and 7 bases at J, with 6 bases between the two ends. CDR3 length equals 12 residues. The germline V gene has CDR1 ENHRY and CDR2 SYGVKD. The CDR3 loop reads CAISEGGNTIYF. The CDR3 nucleotides read TGTGCCATCAGTGAGGGCGGCAACACCATATATTTT.

The chain is built from TRBV27 and TRBJ2-3, with 8 bases that match TRBD2. Germline loops: CDR1 MNHEY, CDR2 SMNVEV (reference sequence). CDR3 length: 15 residues. Unmatched junction bases numbered 10, after V lost 10 bases and J lost 1 base. In DNA form, the CDR3 reads TGTGCCACCACGAGGGGGACTAGAGGCACAGATACGCAGTATTTT. Protein product: CATTRGTRGTDTQYF.

The count of this clone is one. The chain has TRBV7-6 and TRBJ2-5; D not resolved. Trimming cost V 5 bases and J 1 base, with 14 bases left between them. Germline V CDR1 and CDR2: SGHVS, FNYEAQ. The CDR3 length is 15 residues. The CDR3 region is CASSLNVLPQETQYF. CDR3 nucleotide sequence: TGTGCCAGCAGCCTAAACGTCCTGCCCCAAGAGACCCAGTACTTC.

This clone was counted a few times. This chain joins TRBV5-1 and TRBJ2-7, with 11 bases identical to TRBD1. CDR1 and CDR2 (germline): SGHRS, YFSETQ. The length of the CDR3 is 15 residues. Trimming took 4 bases from V and 7 from J; bases not matched to a gene: 10. CDR3 protein: CASSDRTGGLGEQYF. DNA of the CDR3: TGCGCCAGCAGCGATAGGACAGGGGGCCTGGGGGAGCAGTACTTC.

Only a few counts were recorded for this clone. V usage is TRBV5-1 and J usage is TRBJ1-5, with 8 nucleotides matching TRBD1. The CDR3 consists of 17 residues. The germline gives CDR1 SGHRS, CDR2 YFSETQ. Trimming at V came to 4 bases and at J to 5 bases, leaving 14 bases not matched to a gene. CDR3 in amino acids: CASSPGDRTPSHQPQHF. CDR3 bases: TGCGCCAGCAGCCCCGGGGACAGGACGCCTTCCCATCAGCCCCAGCATTTT.

This chain joins TRBV9 and TRBJ2-5; 7 nucleotides match TRBD1. There are 15 residues in the CDR3. Germline trimming cut 2 bases from V and 2 bases from J; bases unmatched to any gene: 6. The germline gives CDR1 SGDLS, CDR2 YYNGEE. The CDR3 reads CASSVNRGGQETQYF. In nucleotides, the CDR3 is TGTGCCAGCAGCGTCAACAGGGGCGGGCAAGAGACCCAGTACTTC.

In this sample, this clone turned up a few times. This chain links TRBV7-8 with TRBJ2-7; 11 nucleotides match TRBD1. Germline V gene lookup returns CDR1 SGHVS and CDR2 FQNEAQ. After removal of 4 bases from V and 11 bases from J, the junction contained 10 bases not matched to a gene. The CDR3 sequence is 14 residues long. In DNA form, the CDR3 reads TGTGCCAGCAGCTCGCGGGGACAGGGGGGTCGGGAGTACTTC. Translated: CASSSRGQGGREYF.

This sequence joins TRBV7-2 and TRBJ2-3; 9 bases align to TRBD1. The germline V gene encodes CDR1 SGHTA and CDR2 FQGNSA. This CDR3 has 14 residues. The J segment lost 9 bases and the V segment lost 5 bases, leaving 9 bases of the junction unmatched. The CDR3 nucleotides are TGTGCCAGCAGCGCCCGACAGGGGGAGTTGACGCAGTATTTT. It specifies CASSARQGELTQYF.

V usage is TRBV5-4 and J usage is TRBJ2-7; 12 positions match TRBD2. Germline CDR1 reads SGHNT; CDR2 reads YYREEE (reference sequence). This CDR3 contains 17 residues. The ends lost 0 bases at V and 3 bases at J; junction bases unmatched: 7. The CDR3 reads CASSLGSSGGANYEQYF. DNA of the CDR3: TGTGCCAGCAGCTTGGGGTCTAGCGGGGGGGCGAACTACGAGCAGTACTTC.

The rearrangement joins TRBV5-4 to TRBJ2-7; D gene unclear. CDR1 and CDR2 from the germline V gene are SGHNT and YYREEE (reference sequence). CDR3 length equals 14 residues. The V and J ends lost 0 bases and 1 base respectively, with 8 bases between them. CDR3 protein: CASSLDPSSYEQYF. The CDR3 region has the DNA TGTGCCAGCAGCTTGGATCCGTCGTCCTACGAGCAGTACTTC.

With respect to this clone: The CDR3 ends on some other residue instead of the conserved phenylalanine or tryptophan, so this is likely a read error. The chain links TRBV30 to TRBJ1-6; D remains ambiguous. This CDR3 comprises 15 residues. The V gene lost 0 bases and the J gene lost 10 bases, with 16 bases spanning the gap. The germline V gene has CDR1 GTSNPN and CDR2 SVGIG (reference sequence). CDR3 sequence reads: CAWSVLNLENSPLHL. CDR3 bases: TGTGCCTGGAGTGTACTGAACTTAGAGAACTCACCCCTCCACCTT.

In this sample, this clone turned up a few times. The genes are TRBV6-5 and TRBJ1-4; no firm D call. The V gene's germline CDR1 is MNHEY and CDR2 SVGAGI. The V and J ends lost 0 bases and 4 bases respectively, with 6 bases between them. The CDR3 has 14 amino acids. In DNA form, the CDR3 reads TGTGCCAGCAGTTACTCGGAGAATAATGAAAAACTGTTTTTT. Translated, it gives CASSYSENNEKLFF.